The rows below give T cell receptor beta chains drawn from one sample of a study of CD8 T cells in ankylosing spondylitis. TCRdb redid the calling of the 5' RACE reads with MiXCR, one entry per CDR3 protein. The sample shows about 240,000 distinct CDR3 sequences, 10% of them seen only once. Sequencing was performed on blood, either unsorted or a sorted T cell fraction (not recorded which). These receptors were taken from a male donor with ankylosing spondylitis or in good health (not recorded which). The CDR3 runs from the conserved cysteine through the conserved F or W. The D gene is left open where the match is weak. Size values are once, few and many counts, or a class for expanded clones, and some rows have none.

len: 11
v_gene: TRBV24-1
d_gene: NA
j_gene: TRBJ2-1
abundance: many
CDR3nt: TGTGCCACCAGTGATTTGGGCGAGCAGTTCTTC
CDR3aa: CATSDLGEQFF

len: 13
v_gene: TRBV12-3/TRBV12-4
d_gene: TRBD1
j_gene: TRBJ2-7
abundance: many
CDR3nt: TGTGCCAGCAGTTTCCGACAGGGCTACGAGCAGTACTTC
CDR3aa: CASSFRQGYEQYF

len: 14
v_gene: TRBV5-1
d_gene: NA
j_gene: TRBJ2-3
abundance: many
CDR3nt: TGCGCCAGCAGCTTGGCTGTCACGGGAGATACGCAGTATTTT
CDR3aa: CASSLAVTGDTQYF

len: 13
v_gene: TRBV19
d_gene: NA
j_gene: TRBJ2-7
abundance: NA
CDR3nt: TGTGCCAGTAGTATCTTACTATCAGACGAGCAGTACTTC
CDR3aa: CASSILLSDEQYF

len: 15
v_gene: TRBV20-1
d_gene: NA
j_gene: TRBJ2-3
abundance: many
CDR3nt: TGCAGTGCTAGAGTTCCGGGAACTGACACAGATACGCAGTATTTT
CDR3aa: CSARVPGTDTDTQYF

len: 14
v_gene: TRBV12-3/TRBV12-4
d_gene: NA
j_gene: TRBJ1-4
abundance: many
CDR3nt: TGTGCCAGCAGTTCTTCAGGGAAGGTTGAAAAACTGTTTTTT
CDR3aa: CASSSSGKVEKLFF

len: 15
v_gene: TRBV7-9
d_gene: TRBD2
j_gene: TRBJ2-1
abundance: few
CDR3nt: TGTGCCAGCGGCGGGACTAGCGGGAGCTACAATGAGCAGTTCTTC
CDR3aa: CASGGTSGSYNEQFF

len: 16
v_gene: TRBV4-2
d_gene: NA
j_gene: TRBJ1-1
abundance: NA
CDR3nt: TGTGCCAGCAGCCATGCGGGGGGCGGACCAGGGGCTGAAGCTTTCTTT
CDR3aa: CASSHAGGGPGAEAFF

len: 14
v_gene: TRBV6-2/TRBV6-3
d_gene: NA
j_gene: TRBJ1-1
abundance: NA
CDR3nt: TGTGCCAGCAGTCCTACCCGGGTGAACACTGCAGCTTTCTTT
CDR3aa: CASSPTRVNTAAFF

len: 14
v_gene: TRBV5-1
d_gene: NA
j_gene: TRBJ1-5
abundance: many
CDR3nt: TGCGCCAGCAGCTTGGATTTCAGGGGCCAGCCCCAGCATTTT
CDR3aa: CASSLDFRGQPQHF

len: 16
v_gene: TRBV18
d_gene: NA
j_gene: TRBJ2-3
abundance: NA
CDR3nt: TGTGCCAGCTCACCGTCTAGCCGCTCTAGCACAGATACGCAGTATTTT
CDR3aa: CASSPSSRSSTDTQYF

len: 15
v_gene: TRBV15
d_gene: NA
j_gene: TRBJ2-2
abundance: few
CDR3nt: TGTGCCACCAGCAGAGAATTTGGGAACACCGGGGAGCTGTTTTTT
CDR3aa: CATSREFGNTGELFF

len: 14
v_gene: TRBV6-1
d_gene: NA
j_gene: TRBJ1-3
abundance: many
CDR3nt: TGTGCCAGCACAGAGATTAGCTCTGGAAACACCATATATTTT
CDR3aa: CASTEISSGNTIYF

len: 15
v_gene: TRBV2
d_gene: NA
j_gene: TRBJ2-2
abundance: few
CDR3nt: TGTGCCAGCAGAAGGGACGTAGCGAACACCGGGGAGCTGTTTTTT
CDR3aa: CASRRDVANTGELFF

len: 16
v_gene: TRBV5-1
d_gene: TRBD2
j_gene: TRBJ2-3
abundance: NA
CDR3nt: TGCGCCAGCAGCTTCGGTCTAGCGGGAGGCCCAGATACGCAGTATTTT
CDR3aa: CASSFGLAGGPDTQYF

len: 14
v_gene: TRBV11-2
d_gene: NA
j_gene: TRBJ2-3
abundance: many
CDR3nt: TGTGCCAGCAGCTTTGGTGAAGGCCGGGATACGCAGTATTTT
CDR3aa: CASSFGEGRDTQYF

len: 14
v_gene: TRBV12-3/TRBV12-4
d_gene: NA
j_gene: TRBJ1-2
abundance: many
CDR3nt: TGTGCCAGCAGTTTAGGAATGGGGCGTGAAGGCTACACCTTC
CDR3aa: CASSLGMGREGYTF

len: 13
v_gene: TRBV5-6
d_gene: NA
j_gene: TRBJ2-7
abundance: NA
CDR3nt: TGTGCCAGCAGCCAGGGCTTCTCCTACGAGCAGTACTTC
CDR3aa: CASSQGFSYEQYF

len: 14
v_gene: TRBV27
d_gene: NA
j_gene: TRBJ1-6
abundance: many
CDR3nt: TGTGCCAGCAGGATCGGAGACAATAATTCACCCCTCCACTTT
CDR3aa: CASRIGDNNSPLHF

len: 15
v_gene: TRBV7-2
d_gene: NA
j_gene: TRBJ2-1
abundance: NA
CDR3nt: TGTGCCAGCAGCTTAGAGGCCAGGTTTGGATATGAGCAGTTCTTC
CDR3aa: CASSLEARFGYEQFF

len: 15
v_gene: TRBV5-1
d_gene: NA
j_gene: TRBJ2-7
abundance: few
CDR3nt: TGCGCCAGCAGCTTGGCCGAGACAGCGACCTACGAGCAGTACTTC
CDR3aa: CASSLAETATYEQYF

len: 16
v_gene: TRBV21-1
d_gene: NA
j_gene: TRBJ2-3
abundance: many
CDR3nt: TGTGCCAGCAGCAAATTGGATCTCATAGACACAGATACGCAGTATTTT
CDR3aa: CASSKLDLIDTDTQYF

len: 13
v_gene: TRBV5-6
d_gene: NA
j_gene: TRBJ2-2
abundance: NA
CDR3nt: TGTGCCAGCAGGCCACCAAACACCGGGGAGCTGTTTTTT
CDR3aa: CASRPPNTGELFF

len: 13
v_gene: TRBV28
d_gene: NA
j_gene: TRBJ2-7
abundance: few
CDR3nt: TGTGCCAGCAGCCGTACCGCTCTATACGAGCAGTACTTC
CDR3aa: CASSRTALYEQYF

len: 15
v_gene: TRBV6-1
d_gene: TRBD2
j_gene: TRBJ2-3
abundance: many
CDR3nt: TGTGCCAGCAGTCGGGCTAGCGGGAGCACAGATACGCAGTATTTT
CDR3aa: CASSRASGSTDTQYF

len: 15
v_gene: TRBV5-1
d_gene: TRBD1
j_gene: TRBJ1-3
abundance: NA
CDR3nt: TGCGCCAGCAGCCCGCAGGGGGCTGCTGGAAACACCATATATTTT
CDR3aa: CASSPQGAAGNTIYF

len: 15
v_gene: TRBV12-3/TRBV12-4
d_gene: TRBD1
j_gene: TRBJ2-1
abundance: many
CDR3nt: TGTGCCAGCAGCCTCGACAGGGGGTTGTCCAATGAGCAGTTCTTC
CDR3aa: CASSLDRGLSNEQFF

len: 15
v_gene: TRBV12-2
d_gene: NA
j_gene: TRBJ2-6
abundance: NA
CDR3nt: TGTGCAAGTCGCCCCTGGTGGGCTGGGGCCAACGTCCTGACTTTC
CDR3aa: CASRPWWAGANVLTF

len: 16
v_gene: TRBV4-2
d_gene: NA
j_gene: TRBJ2-2
abundance: many
CDR3nt: TGTGCCAGCAGCAGGGAGGGACAGTCGAACACCGGGGAGCTGTTTTTT
CDR3aa: CASSREGQSNTGELFF

len: 14
v_gene: TRBV5-1
d_gene: TRBD1
j_gene: TRBJ1-2
abundance: many
CDR3nt: TGCGCCAGCAGCTTCGGACAGGGGAACTATGGCTACACCTTC
CDR3aa: CASSFGQGNYGYTF

len: 16
v_gene: TRBV6-5
d_gene: TRBD1
j_gene: TRBJ1-1
abundance: many
CDR3nt: TGTGCCAGCAGTTACTCGAGGGGGCCAATAAACACTGAAGCTTTCTTT
CDR3aa: CASSYSRGPINTEAFF

len: 14
v_gene: TRBV7-2
d_gene: NA
j_gene: TRBJ2-7
abundance: few
CDR3nt: TGTGCCAGCAGCCTAGGGGGTTCGCGTACGGGGCAGTACTTC
CDR3aa: CASSLGGSRTGQYF

len: 13
v_gene: TRBV10-3
d_gene: TRBD1
j_gene: TRBJ2-5
abundance: many
CDR3nt: TGTGCCATCAGGGGGACAGCCCAAGAGACCCAGTACTTC
CDR3aa: CAIRGTAQETQYF

len: 17
v_gene: TRBV12-3/TRBV12-4
d_gene: TRBD1
j_gene: TRBJ2-7
abundance: many
CDR3nt: TGTGCCAGCAGTCTAGTTGCGGGACAGGGAGGGTCCTACGAGCAGTACTTC
CDR3aa: CASSLVAGQGGSYEQYF

len: 16
v_gene: TRBV12-3/TRBV12-4
d_gene: TRBD1
j_gene: TRBJ1-6
abundance: many
CDR3nt: TGTGCCAGCAGCCCCCGGGGACAGGGTTATAATTCACCCCTCCACTTT
CDR3aa: CASSPRGQGYNSPLHF

len: 16
v_gene: TRBV6-2/TRBV6-3
d_gene: NA
j_gene: TRBJ2-2
abundance: many
CDR3nt: TGTGCCAGCAGTCCGCGACTGGCGCCGGGCACCGGGGAGCTGTTTTTT
CDR3aa: CASSPRLAPGTGELFF

len: 14
v_gene: TRBV29-1
d_gene: NA
j_gene: TRBJ2-1
abundance: once
CDR3nt: TGCTCAGGAAAAGGTGGACGAACGTACAATGAGCAGTTCTTC
CDR3aa: CSGKGGRTYNEQFF

len: 13
v_gene: TRBV3-1
d_gene: NA
j_gene: TRBJ1-2
abundance: many
CDR3nt: TGTGCCAGCAGCCAACAGGGGAGCTATGGCTACACCTTC
CDR3aa: CASSQQGSYGYTF

len: 16
v_gene: TRBV3-1
d_gene: TRBD2
j_gene: TRBJ2-1
abundance: many
CDR3nt: TGTGCCAGCAGCCAAGAAGGGTCTAGCGGTTACAATGAGCAGTTCTTC
CDR3aa: CASSQEGSSGYNEQFF

len: 13
v_gene: TRBV5-1
d_gene: NA
j_gene: TRBJ1-3
abundance: many
CDR3nt: TGCGCCAGCAGCTTGGGACAGGAGAACACCATATATTTT
CDR3aa: CASSLGQENTIYF

len: 13
v_gene: TRBV29-1
d_gene: TRBD1
j_gene: TRBJ1-2
abundance: many
CDR3nt: TGCAGCGTTGAGACAGGGCTGGGGTATGGCTACACCTTC
CDR3aa: CSVETGLGYGYTF

len: 15
v_gene: TRBV11-3
d_gene: NA
j_gene: TRBJ2-5
abundance: NA
CDR3nt: TGTTCCAGCAGCTTAGGACGGACAGAGCAAGAGACCCAGTACTTC
CDR3aa: CSSSLGRTEQETQYF

len: 19
v_gene: TRBV7-6
d_gene: NA
j_gene: TRBJ2-1
abundance: many
CDR3nt: TGTGCCAGCAGCTTACCGGAGAATAAAGGAGTAGGGACCTACAATGAGCAGTTCTTC
CDR3aa: CASSLPENKGVGTYNEQFF

len: 14
v_gene: TRBV7-2
d_gene: NA
j_gene: TRBJ1-1
abundance: NA
CDR3nt: TGTGCCAGCAGCATCCCAACAGCGAACACTGAAGCTTTCTTT
CDR3aa: CASSIPTANTEAFF

len: 15
v_gene: TRBV7-2
d_gene: NA
j_gene: TRBJ1-5
abundance: many
CDR3nt: TGTGCCAGCAGCTTAGAGTTAGGCCCCAATCAGCCCCAGCATTTT
CDR3aa: CASSLELGPNQPQHF

len: 15
v_gene: TRBV25-1
d_gene: TRBD2
j_gene: TRBJ2-7
abundance: many
CDR3nt: TGTGCCAGCAGTGGGACTAGCGGGAGGCCCTACGAGCAGTACTTC
CDR3aa: CASSGTSGRPYEQYF

len: 17
v_gene: TRBV20-1
d_gene: TRBD2
j_gene: TRBJ2-3
abundance: many
CDR3nt: TGCAGTGCTAGAGATCCATCTCGCGGGGGAAGCACAGATACGCAGTATTTT
CDR3aa: CSARDPSRGGSTDTQYF

len: 16
v_gene: TRBV20-1
d_gene: NA
j_gene: TRBJ1-1
abundance: many
CDR3nt: TGCAGTGCCCTCGCCCTAATTGGGTCGGATGGGACTGAAGCTTTCTTT
CDR3aa: CSALALIGSDGTEAFF

len: 14
v_gene: TRBV3-1
d_gene: NA
j_gene: TRBJ1-4
abundance: many
CDR3nt: TGTGCCAGCAGCCAAAGAGGGCCAACTGAAAAACTGTTTTTT
CDR3aa: CASSQRGPTEKLFF

len: 16
v_gene: TRBV7-2
d_gene: TRBD2
j_gene: TRBJ2-1
abundance: few
CDR3nt: TGTGCCAGCAGCTTAGGTGCGAGCGGGAGTGCGGATGAGCAGTTCTTC
CDR3aa: CASSLGASGSADEQFF

len: 14
v_gene: TRBV15
d_gene: NA
j_gene: TRBJ1-2
abundance: NA
CDR3nt: TGTGCCACCAGCAGAGCGGGGGGAGAGGGTGGCTACACCTTC
CDR3aa: CATSRAGGEGGYTF

len: 19
v_gene: TRBV4-3
d_gene: TRBD1
j_gene: TRBJ2-1
abundance: NA
CDR3nt: TGCGCCAGCACCAAATCCCGGACAGGGGGCTCGAGGTCCTACAATGAGCAGTTCTTC
CDR3aa: CASTKSRTGGSRSYNEQFF